The clone carrying this T cell receptor (beta chain) was seen a few times. The data originate from a study of T-cell reconstitution after alpha-beta-depleted transplantation in children. This CDR3 region has 13 residues. Germline loops: CDR1 SGHNT, CDR2 YENEEA. Trimming pared 5 bases from V and 6 bases from J, leaving 10 bases between. Preparation of the TCRbeta library involved a method that used unique molecular identifiers. MiXCR, run by TCRdb on the PCR reads, gives a single entry per CDR3 protein. Of around 500,000 distinct CDR3 sequences detected, about 23% appear once; the ten largest clones hold roughly 14%.

The chain employs TRBV11-3 and TRBJ2-2; the D is unclear. Sample: PBMCs, mostly from graft donor cells, taken 360 days after TCRalphabeta/CD19-depleted stem cell transplant. The TCR comes from a boy under two years old who had a stem cell transplant for acute myeloid leukemia, so the T cells may come from the graft donor. CDR3: CASSVFDAGELFF. As DNA, the CDR3 is TGTGCCAGCAGCGTCTTTGACGCCGGGGAGCTGTTTTTT.